One sample yielded the 9 T cell receptor beta chains listed below, sequenced in a study of CD8+ T cells in alopecia areata. Sample treatment: oral pan-JAK inhibitor, 5-10 mg twice daily. In each case, RNA was isolated and then reverse transcribed into cDNA as the sequencing template. Repertoires were generated with immunoSEQ multiplex PCR, while TCRdb's copy carries only in-frame clones and drops some. Here the sample spans 79,000 or so clones, around 60% being singletons. The sample here was CD8+ T cells sorted from blood, taken at week 24, from a patient treated with tofacitinib. These receptors were obtained from a human donor with alopecia areata.

There are a few counts of this clone. This chain connects TRBV29-1 to TRBJ2-1, with 8 nucleotides matching TRBD2. The CDR3 covers 15 residues. The V and J ends lost 7 bases and 5 bases, in that order; junction bases with no gene match: 13. CDR1 and CDR2 from the germline V gene are SQVTM and ANQGSEA. The CDR3 loop reads CSAWRAGGNDNEQFF. The CDR3 DNA reads as TGCAGCGCCTGGCGGGCGGGGGGCAATGACAATGAGCAGTTCTTC.

The chain recombines TRBV5-6 with TRBJ2-1, with 12 bases aligning to TRBD1. From germline, CDR1 is SGHDT and CDR2 YYEEEE. Unmatched junction bases numbered 6, after V lost 2 bases and J lost 6 bases. The CDR3 spans 16 residues. The CDR3 DNA is TGTGCCAGCAGCTTATACCCGGGACAGGGGGCCAATGAGCAGTTCTTC. It translates to CASSLYPGQGANEQFF. The full variable domain, with the rest looked up from reference TRBV5-6 and TRBJ2-1, is DAGVTQSPTHLIKTRGQQVTLRCSPKSGHDTVSWYQQALGQGPQFIFQYYEEEERQRGNFPDRFSGHQFPNYSSELNVNALLLGDSALYLCASSLYPGQGANEQFFGPGTRLTVL.

The rearrangement uses TRBV29-1 and TRBJ2-1, with TRBD2 identical over 7 bases. V dropped 0 bases and J dropped 8; count of bases not matched to a gene: 13. This CDR3 region has 16 residues. Germline CDR1 and CDR2: SQVTM and ANQGSEA. CDR3 protein: CSVEDPNGGSMDEQFF. CDR3 DNA: TGCAGCGTTGAAGATCCAAACGGCGGGAGTATGGATGAGCAGTTCTTC.

The chain uses TRBV14 and TRBJ2-5; D tentatively fits TRBD1 or TRBD2 (5 bases each). V shed 0 bases and J shed 5 bases, with 13 bases lying between them. From germline, CDR1 is SGHDN and CDR2 FVKESK. This CDR3 region has 15 residues. CDR3 sequence reads: CASSQEEAGAETQYF. CDR3 in DNA: TGTGCCAGCAGCCAAGAAGAGGCCGGGGCGGAGACCCAGTACTTC.

The rearrangement uses TRBV4-1 and TRBJ2-1; D remains unclear. Per the germline V gene, CDR1 is MGHRA and CDR2 is YSYEKL. The CDR3 length is 13 residues. Trimming cost V 1 base and J 9 bases, with 10 bases left between them. The CDR3 here is CASSQGFSLEQFF. CDR3 nucleotides: TGCGCCAGCAGCCAAGGTTTTAGCCTTGAGCAGTTCTTC.

CDR3 DNA: TGTGCCAGCAAGGTTCAGGGTGGTGAAAAACTGTTTTTT. Translation: CASKVQGGEKLFF. J is TRBJ1-4 and V is TRBV6-5, with D perhaps matching TRBD1 (5 bases). V lost 7 bases and J lost 7, with 13 bases in between. The CDR3 runs 13 residues. CDR1 and CDR2 (germline): MNHEY, SVGAGI.

The V call is TRBV13, the J call TRBJ2-7; TRBD2 is a possible D gene (5 bases). The CDR3 spans 14 residues. Trimming stripped 8 bases from V and 2 bases from J, with 16 bases between. The germline V gene encodes CDR1 PRHDT and CDR2 FYEKMQ (reference sequence). For the CDR3, the DNA is TGTGCCAGCGGTAACACCGACGGGGCCTACGAGCAGTACTTC. Amino acids: CASGNTDGAYEQYF.

The gene calls are TRBV27 and TRBJ2-3; 10 bases agree with TRBD1. The germline V gene encodes CDR1 MNHEY and CDR2 SMNVEV (reference sequence). CDR3 length equals 15 residues. After removal of 4 bases from V and 2 bases from J, the junction contained 3 bases not matched to a gene. CDR3 loop: CASSSGTGATDTQYF. The CDR3 region has the DNA TGTGCCAGCAGTTCAGGGACAGGGGCCACAGATACGCAGTATTTT.

A note on this clone: A read error may account for a junction end that differs from germline. The chain carries TRBV4-1 and TRBJ1-1; 9 nucleotides match TRBD1. This CDR3 contains 15 residues. Germline assignment: CDR1 MGHRA and CDR2 YSYEKL. The CDR3 DNA sequence: TGCGCCAGCAGCGAAGAGGGGACAGGGTGGACTGAAGCTTTCTTT. Translation: CASSEEGTGWTEAFF.